This T cell receptor (beta chain) originates from a study of T cells in tuberculosis. Overall study context: Samples predate treatment or fall within its first 7 days.

Specified time point: new active TB diagnosis, blood taken before or within 7 days of starting treatment. Each clinical donor contributed on average around 92,000 T cells from unsorted cryopreserved PBMC. Clones were read by immunoSEQ multiplex PCR, and TCRdb kept only the in-frame ones, dropping some. The sample holds 22,000 or so clones, around 82% seen once. The CDR3 has 14 residues. Germline CDR1 reads LNHDA; CDR2 reads SQIVND (reference sequence). The V gene lost 5 bases and the J gene lost 7 bases, with 15 bases spanning the gap. The chain has TRBV19 and TRBJ2-1, with D unresolved. This TCR was recovered from an adult with tuberculosis. Material: PBMCs, obtained at tuberculosis diagnosis. The CDR3 loop is CASSSNYPRNEQFF. The DNA for the CDR3 is TGTGCCAGTAGTTCGAACTACCCCCGGAATGAGCAGTTCTTC. Supplemented by reference TRBV19 and TRBJ2-1, the full variable domain reads DGGITQSPKYLFRKEGQNVTLSCEQNLNHDAMYWYRQDPGQGLRLIYYSQIVNDFQKGDIAEGYSVSREKKESFPLTVTSAQKNPTAFYLCASSSNYPRNEQFFGPGTRLTVL.